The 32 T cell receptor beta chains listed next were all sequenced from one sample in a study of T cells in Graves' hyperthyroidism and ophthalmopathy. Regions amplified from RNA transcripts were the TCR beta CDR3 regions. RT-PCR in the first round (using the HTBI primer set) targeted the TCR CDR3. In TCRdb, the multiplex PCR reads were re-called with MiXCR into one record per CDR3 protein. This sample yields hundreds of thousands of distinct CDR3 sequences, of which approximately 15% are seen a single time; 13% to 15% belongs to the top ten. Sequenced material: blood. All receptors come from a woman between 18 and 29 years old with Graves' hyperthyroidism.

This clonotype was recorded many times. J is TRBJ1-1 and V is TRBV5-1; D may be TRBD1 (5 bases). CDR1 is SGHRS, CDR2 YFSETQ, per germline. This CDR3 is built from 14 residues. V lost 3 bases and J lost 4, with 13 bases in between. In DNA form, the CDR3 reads TGCGCCAGCAGCTCCCCAGGGTTTGGCACTGAAGCTTTCTTT. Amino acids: CASSSPGFGTEAFF. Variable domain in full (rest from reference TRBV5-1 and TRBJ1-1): KAGVTQTPRYLIKTRGQQVTLSCSPISGHRSVSWYQQTPGQGLQFLFEYFSETQRNKGNFPGRFSGRQFSNSRSEMNVSTLELGDSALYLCASSSPGFGTEAFFGQGTRLTVV.

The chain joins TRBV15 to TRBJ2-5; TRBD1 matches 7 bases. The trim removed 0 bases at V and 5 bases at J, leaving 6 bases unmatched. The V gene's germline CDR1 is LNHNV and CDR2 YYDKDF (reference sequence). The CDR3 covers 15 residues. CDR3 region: CATSRELTGLETQYF. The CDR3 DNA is TGTGCCACCAGCAGAGAACTGACAGGGCTGGAGACCCAGTACTTC.

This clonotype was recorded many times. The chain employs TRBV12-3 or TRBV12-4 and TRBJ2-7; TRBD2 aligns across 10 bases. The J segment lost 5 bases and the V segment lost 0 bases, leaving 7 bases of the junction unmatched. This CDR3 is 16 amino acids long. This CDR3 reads CASSLALSGRYHEQYF. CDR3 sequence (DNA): TGTGCCAGCAGTTTAGCGCTTAGCGGGAGGTACCACGAGCAGTACTTC.

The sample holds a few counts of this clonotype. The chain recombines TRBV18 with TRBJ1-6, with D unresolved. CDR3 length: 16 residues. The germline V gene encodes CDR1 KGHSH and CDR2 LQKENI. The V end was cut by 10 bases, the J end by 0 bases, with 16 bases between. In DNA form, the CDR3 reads TGTGCCACCCAATCCTCCTTGAGCTCCTATAATTCACCCCTCCACTTT. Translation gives CATQSSLSSYNSPLHF.

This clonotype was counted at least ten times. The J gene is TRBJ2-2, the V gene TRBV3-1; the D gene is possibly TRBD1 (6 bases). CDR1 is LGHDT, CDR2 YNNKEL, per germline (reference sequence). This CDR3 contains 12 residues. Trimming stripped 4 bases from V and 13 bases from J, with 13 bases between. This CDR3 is CASSLTGSWLFF. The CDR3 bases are TGTGCCAGCAGCCTTACAGGGTCGTGGCTGTTTTTT.

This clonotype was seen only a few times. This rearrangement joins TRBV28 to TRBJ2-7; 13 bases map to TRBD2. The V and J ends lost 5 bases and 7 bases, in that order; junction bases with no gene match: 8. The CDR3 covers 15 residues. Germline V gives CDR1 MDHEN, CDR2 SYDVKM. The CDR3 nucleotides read TGTGCCAGCAGTCTGGGACTAGCGGGGAATTTAGAGCAGTACTTC. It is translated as CASSLGLAGNLEQYF.

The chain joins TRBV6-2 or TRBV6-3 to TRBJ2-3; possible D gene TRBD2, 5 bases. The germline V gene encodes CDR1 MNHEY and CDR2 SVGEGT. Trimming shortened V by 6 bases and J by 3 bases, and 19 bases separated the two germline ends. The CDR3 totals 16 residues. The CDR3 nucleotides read TGTGCCAGCAGCCCGGGGTGGGCTAGTGTAACAGATACGCAGTATTTT. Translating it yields CASSPGWASVTDTQYF.

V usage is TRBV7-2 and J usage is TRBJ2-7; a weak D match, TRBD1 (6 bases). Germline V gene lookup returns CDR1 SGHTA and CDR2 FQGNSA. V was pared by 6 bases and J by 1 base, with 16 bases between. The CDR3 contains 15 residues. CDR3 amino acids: CASRKSGVESYEQYF. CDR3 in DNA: TGTGCCAGCAGAAAGTCAGGGGTCGAGTCCTACGAGCAGTACTTC.

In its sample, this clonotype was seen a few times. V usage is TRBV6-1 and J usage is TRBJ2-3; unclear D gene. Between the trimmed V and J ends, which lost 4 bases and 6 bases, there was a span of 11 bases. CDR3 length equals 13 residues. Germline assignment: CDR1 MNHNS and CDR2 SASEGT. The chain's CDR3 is CASSVGPWDTQYF. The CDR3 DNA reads TGTGCCAGCAGTGTCGGCCCATGGGATACGCAGTATTTT.

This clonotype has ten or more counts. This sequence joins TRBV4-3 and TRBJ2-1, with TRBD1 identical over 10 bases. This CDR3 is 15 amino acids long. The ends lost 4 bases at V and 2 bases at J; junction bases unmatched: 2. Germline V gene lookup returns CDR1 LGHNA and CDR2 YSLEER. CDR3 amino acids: CASSRDRGPYNEQFF. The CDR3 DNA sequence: TGCGCCAGCAGCCGTGACAGGGGGCCCTACAATGAGCAGTTCTTC.

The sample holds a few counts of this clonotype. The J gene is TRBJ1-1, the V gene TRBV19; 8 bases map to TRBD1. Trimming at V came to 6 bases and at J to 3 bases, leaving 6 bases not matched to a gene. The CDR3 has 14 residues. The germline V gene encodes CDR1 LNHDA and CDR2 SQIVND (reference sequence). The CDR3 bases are TGTGCCAGTAGATCCACAGGGGGATACACTGAAGCTTTCTTT. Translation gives CASRSTGGYTEAFF.

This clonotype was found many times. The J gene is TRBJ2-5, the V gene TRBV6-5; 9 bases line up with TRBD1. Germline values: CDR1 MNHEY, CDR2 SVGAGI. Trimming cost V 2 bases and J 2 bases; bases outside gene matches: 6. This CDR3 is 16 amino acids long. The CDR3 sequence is CASSYKGTGPQETQYF. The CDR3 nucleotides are TGTGCCAGCAGTTACAAGGGGACAGGGCCACAAGAGACCCAGTACTTC.

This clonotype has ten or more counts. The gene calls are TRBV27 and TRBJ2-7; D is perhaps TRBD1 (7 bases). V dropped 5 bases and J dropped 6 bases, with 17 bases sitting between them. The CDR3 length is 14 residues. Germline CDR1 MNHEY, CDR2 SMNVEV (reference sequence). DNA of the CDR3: TGTGCCAGCAGTCGGGGGACAGTCCCCTCCGAGCAGTACTTC. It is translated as CASSRGTVPSEQYF.

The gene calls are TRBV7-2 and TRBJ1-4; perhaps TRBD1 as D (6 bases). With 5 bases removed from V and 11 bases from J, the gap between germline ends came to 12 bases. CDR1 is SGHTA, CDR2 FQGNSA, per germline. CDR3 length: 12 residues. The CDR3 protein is CASSQAQGKLFF. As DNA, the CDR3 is TGTGCCAGCAGCCAAGCCCAGGGGAAACTGTTTTTT.

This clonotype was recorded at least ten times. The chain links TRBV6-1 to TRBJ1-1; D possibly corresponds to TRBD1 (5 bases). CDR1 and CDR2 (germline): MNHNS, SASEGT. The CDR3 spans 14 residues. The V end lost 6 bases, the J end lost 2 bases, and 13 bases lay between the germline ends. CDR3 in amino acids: CASRAGQANTEAFF. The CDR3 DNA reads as TGTGCCAGCAGGGCGGGGCAGGCTAACACTGAAGCTTTCTTT.

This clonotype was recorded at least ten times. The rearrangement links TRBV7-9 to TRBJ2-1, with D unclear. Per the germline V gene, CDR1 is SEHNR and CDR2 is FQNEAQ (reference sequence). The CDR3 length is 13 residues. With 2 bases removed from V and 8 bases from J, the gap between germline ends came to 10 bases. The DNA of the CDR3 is TGTGCCAGCAGCTTATTAGATCTTGATGAGCAGTTCTTC. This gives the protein CASSLLDLDEQFF.

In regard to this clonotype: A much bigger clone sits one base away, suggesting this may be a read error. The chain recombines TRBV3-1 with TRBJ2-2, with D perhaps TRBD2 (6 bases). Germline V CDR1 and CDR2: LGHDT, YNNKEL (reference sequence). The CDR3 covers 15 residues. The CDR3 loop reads CTSSQSGTYTGELFF. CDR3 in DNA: TGTACCAGCAGCCAATCCGGGACTTACACCGGGGAGCTGTTTTTT. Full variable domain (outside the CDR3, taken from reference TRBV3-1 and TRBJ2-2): DTAVSQTPKYLVTQMGNDKSIKCEQNLGHDTMYWYKQDSKKFLKIMFSYNNKELIINETVPNRFSPKSPDKAHLNLHINSLELGDSAVYFCTSSQSGTYTGELFFGEGSRLTVL.

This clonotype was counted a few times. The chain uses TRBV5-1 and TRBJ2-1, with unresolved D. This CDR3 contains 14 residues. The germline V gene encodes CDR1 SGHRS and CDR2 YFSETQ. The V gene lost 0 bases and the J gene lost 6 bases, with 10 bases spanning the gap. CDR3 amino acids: CASSLVVWGNEQFF. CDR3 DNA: TGCGCCAGCAGCTTGGTCGTTTGGGGCAATGAGCAGTTCTTC. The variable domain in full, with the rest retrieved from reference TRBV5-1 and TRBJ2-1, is KAGVTQTPRYLIKTRGQQVTLSCSPISGHRSVSWYQQTPGQGLQFLFEYFSETQRNKGNFPGRFSGRQFSNSRSEMNVSTLELGDSALYLCASSLVVWGNEQFFGPGTRLTVL.

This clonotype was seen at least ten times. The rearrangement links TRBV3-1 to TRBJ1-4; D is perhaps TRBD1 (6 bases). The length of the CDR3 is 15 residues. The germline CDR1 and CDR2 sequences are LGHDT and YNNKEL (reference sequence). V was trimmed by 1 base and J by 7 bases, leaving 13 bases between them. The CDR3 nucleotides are TGTGCCAGCAGCCAAGCAGGGGATTCGGGTGAAAAACTGTTTTTT. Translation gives CASSQAGDSGEKLFF.

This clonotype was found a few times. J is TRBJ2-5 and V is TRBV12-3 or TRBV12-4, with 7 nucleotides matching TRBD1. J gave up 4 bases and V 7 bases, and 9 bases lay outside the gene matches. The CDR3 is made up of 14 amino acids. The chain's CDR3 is CASISGQVGETQYF. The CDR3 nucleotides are TGTGCCAGCATTTCCGGACAGGTGGGAGAGACCCAGTACTTC.

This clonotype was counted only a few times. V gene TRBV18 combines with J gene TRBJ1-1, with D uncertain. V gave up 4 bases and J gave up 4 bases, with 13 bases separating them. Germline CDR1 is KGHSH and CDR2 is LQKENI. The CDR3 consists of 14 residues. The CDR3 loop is CASSRQTLGTEAFF. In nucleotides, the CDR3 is TGTGCCAGCTCACGGCAGACATTGGGCACTGAAGCTTTCTTT.

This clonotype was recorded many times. The CDR3, as DNA: TGCGCCAGCAGCGCGATCCTACTAGCGGGAGTCTTGGATACGCAGTATTTT. Translated: CASSAILLAGVLDTQYF. V gene TRBV5-1 combines with J gene TRBJ2-3, with 11 bases fitting TRBD2. Germline-derived CDR1 and CDR2 are SGHRS and YFSETQ. Losses at the gene ends were 4 bases for V and 6 bases for J; bases not matched to a gene: 13. The CDR3 loop spans 17 amino acids. Using reference TRBV5-1 and TRBJ2-3 for the parts outside the CDR3, the full variable domain is KAGVTQTPRYLIKTRGQQVTLSCSPISGHRSVSWYQQTPGQGLQFLFEYFSETQRNKGNFPGRFSGRQFSNSRSEMNVSTLELGDSALYLCASSAILLAGVLDTQYFGPGTRLTVL.

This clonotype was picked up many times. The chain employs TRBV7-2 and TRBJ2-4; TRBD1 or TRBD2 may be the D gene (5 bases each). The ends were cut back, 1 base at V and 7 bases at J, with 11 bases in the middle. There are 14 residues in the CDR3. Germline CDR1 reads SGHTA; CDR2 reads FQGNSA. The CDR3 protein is CASSLGGDANIQYF. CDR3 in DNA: TGTGCCAGCAGCTTAGGAGGGGATGCGAACATTCAGTACTTC.

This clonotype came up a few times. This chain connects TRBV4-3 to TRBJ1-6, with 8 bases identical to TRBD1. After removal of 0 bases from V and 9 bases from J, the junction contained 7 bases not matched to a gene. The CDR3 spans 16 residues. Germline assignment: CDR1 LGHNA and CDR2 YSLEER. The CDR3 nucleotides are TGCGCCAGCAGCCAAGAATACGACAGGGGACGTTCACCCCTCCACTTT. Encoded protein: CASSQEYDRGRSPLHF.

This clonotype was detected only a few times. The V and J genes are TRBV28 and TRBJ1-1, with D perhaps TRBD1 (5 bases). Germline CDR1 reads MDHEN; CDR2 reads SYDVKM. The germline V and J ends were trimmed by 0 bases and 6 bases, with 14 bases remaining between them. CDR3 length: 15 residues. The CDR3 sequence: CASSLWTKRGAEAFF. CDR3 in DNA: TGTGCCAGCAGTTTATGGACTAAACGGGGCGCTGAAGCTTTCTTT. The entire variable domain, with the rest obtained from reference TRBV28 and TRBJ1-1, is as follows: DVKVTQSSRYLVKRTGEKVFLECVQDMDHENMFWYRQDPGLGLRLIYFSYDVKMKEKGDIPEGYSVSREKKERFSLILESASTNQTSMYLCASSLWTKRGAEAFFGQGTRLTVV.

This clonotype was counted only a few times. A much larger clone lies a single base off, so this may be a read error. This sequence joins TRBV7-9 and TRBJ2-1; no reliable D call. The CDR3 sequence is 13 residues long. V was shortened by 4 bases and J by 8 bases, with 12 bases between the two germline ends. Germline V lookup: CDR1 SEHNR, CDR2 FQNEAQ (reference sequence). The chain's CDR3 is CASSSVSADEQFF. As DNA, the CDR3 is TGTGCCAGCAGCTCGGTTTCAGCCGATGAGCAGTTCTTC.

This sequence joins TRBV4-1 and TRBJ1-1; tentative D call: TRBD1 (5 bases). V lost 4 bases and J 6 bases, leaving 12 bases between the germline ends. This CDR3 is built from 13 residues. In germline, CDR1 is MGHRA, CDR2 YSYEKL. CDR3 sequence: CASSRTPGPEAFF. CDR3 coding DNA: TGCGCCAGCAGCCGAACGCCGGGGCCTGAAGCTTTCTTT.

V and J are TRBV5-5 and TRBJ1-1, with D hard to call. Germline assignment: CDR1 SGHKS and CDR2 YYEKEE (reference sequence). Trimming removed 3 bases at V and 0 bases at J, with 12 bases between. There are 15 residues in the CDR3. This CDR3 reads CASSSTMGMNTEAFF. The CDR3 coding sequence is TGTGCCAGCAGCTCAACGATGGGGATGAACACTGAAGCTTTCTTT.

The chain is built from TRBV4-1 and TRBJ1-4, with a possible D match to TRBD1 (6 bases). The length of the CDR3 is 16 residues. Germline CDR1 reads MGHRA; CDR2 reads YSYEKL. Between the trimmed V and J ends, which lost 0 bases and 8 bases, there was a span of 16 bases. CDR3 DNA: TGCGCCAGCAGCCAAGATATATACAGGGCTCGGGAAAAACTGTTTTTT. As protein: CASSQDIYRAREKLFF.

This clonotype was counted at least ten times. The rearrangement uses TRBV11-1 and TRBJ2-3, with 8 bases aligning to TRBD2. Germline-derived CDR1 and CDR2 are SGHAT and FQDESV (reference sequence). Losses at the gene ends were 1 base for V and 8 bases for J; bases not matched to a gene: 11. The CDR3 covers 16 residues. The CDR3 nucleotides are TGTGCCAGCAGCTTAGGGTTTAGCGGGACTTTTGGTACGCAGTATTTT. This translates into CASSLGFSGTFGTQYF.

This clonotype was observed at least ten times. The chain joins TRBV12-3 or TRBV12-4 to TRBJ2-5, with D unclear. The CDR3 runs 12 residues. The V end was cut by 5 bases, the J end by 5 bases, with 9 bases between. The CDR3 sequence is CASSPETETQYF. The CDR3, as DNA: TGTGCCAGCAGTCCCGAGACCGAGACCCAGTACTTC.

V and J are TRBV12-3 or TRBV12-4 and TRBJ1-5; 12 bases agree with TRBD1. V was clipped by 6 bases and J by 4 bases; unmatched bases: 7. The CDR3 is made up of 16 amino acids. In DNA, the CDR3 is TGTGCCAGCAGAAAAGGGACAGGGGGCGTGAATCAGCCCCAGCATTTT. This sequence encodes CASRKGTGGVNQPQHF.